The next 15 T cell receptor beta chains were all read from a single sample in a study of cytomegalovirus exposure and HLA in healthy donors. It was with 60 Vbeta and 13 Jbeta primers that the PCR ran. TCRdb's copy holds only in-frame clones and misses some; the assay was immunoSEQ multiplex PCR. In the table there are approximately 100,000 clones, 74% of which are singletons. Source material: PBMCs. These receptors all stem from a man aged 45-65 years in good health and CMV-seropositive.

The J gene is TRBJ1-2, the V gene TRBV5-1; 7 bases align to TRBD1. V lost 0 bases, J lost 5 bases, and 7 bases stayed unmatched. CDR3 length: 15 residues. Germline V gene data show CDR1 as SGHRS and CDR2 as YFSETQ. CDR3 DNA sequence: TGCGCCAGCAGCTTGGACCCGGGACAGATTTATGGCTACACCTTC. It translates to CASSLDPGQIYGYTF.

The V call is TRBV9, the J call TRBJ2-5; tentative D call: TRBD2 (5 bases). CDR1 SGDLS and CDR2 YYNGEE come from the germline V gene. V shed 2 bases and J shed 5 bases, with 16 bases lying between them. The CDR3 covers 15 residues. The CDR3 region is CASSVGIGGLETQYF. CDR3 coding DNA: TGTGCCAGCAGCGTGGGGATTGGAGGTTTGGAGACCCAGTACTTC. Full variable domain (rest looked up from reference TRBV9 and TRBJ2-5): DSGVTQTPKHLITATGQRVTLRCSPRSGDLSVYWYQQSLDQGLQFLIQYYNGEERAKGNILERFSAQQFPDLHSELNLSSLELGDSALYFCASSVGIGGLETQYFGPGTRLLVL.

The rearrangement uses TRBV7-8 and TRBJ2-5; the match to TRBD2 covers 9 bases. The germline gives CDR1 SGHVS, CDR2 FQNEAQ. CDR3 length equals 15 residues. J was trimmed by 5 bases and V by 0 bases; bases with no gene match: 4. CDR3 sequence reads: CASSLAAGGMETQYF. The CDR3 coding sequence is TGTGCCAGCAGCTTAGCGGCGGGGGGGATGGAGACCCAGTACTTC.

On this clone: A junction boundary mismatches the germline segment, possibly from a read error. This rearrangement joins TRBV7-2 to TRBJ1-1, with D possibly matching TRBD1 (6 bases). Germline CDR1 and CDR2: SGHTA and FQGNSA. The CDR3 covers 12 residues. The CDR3 sequence is CASSPPKGTPSF. CDR3 nucleotide sequence: TGTGCCAGCAGCCCGCCTAAAGGGACACCTTCTTTT.

The CDR3 region has the DNA TGTGCCAGTAGTCGAACGGACAGCTCCTACGAGCAGTACTTC. Its translation: CASSRTDSSYEQYF. The chain links TRBV19 to TRBJ2-7, with a weak D call TRBD1 (6 bases). Germline V gene lookup returns CDR1 LNHDA and CDR2 SQIVND (reference sequence). This CDR3 region has 14 residues. Trimming stripped 5 bases from V and 0 bases from J, with 11 bases between. Supplemented by reference TRBV19 and TRBJ2-7, the full variable domain reads DGGITQSPKYLFRKEGQNVTLSCEQNLNHDAMYWYRQDPGQGLRLIYYSQIVNDFQKGDIAEGYSVSREKKESFPLTVTSAQKNPTAFYLCASSRTDSSYEQYFGPGTRLTVT.

This clone has just a few counts. This chain links TRBV10-3 with TRBJ2-5, with a weak D call TRBD2 (5 bases). The V end was cut by 6 bases, the J end by 4 bases, with 15 bases between. Germline CDR1 ENHRY, CDR2 SYGVKD. CDR3 length equals 14 residues. CDR3 DNA sequence: TGTGCCATCAGGCGGACGGTTCGGGGAGAGACCCAGTACTTC. Its protein is CAIRRTVRGETQYF.

This CDR3 reads CASTQGGPYEQYF. CDR3 DNA: TGTGCCAGCACCCAGGGAGGACCCTACGAGCAGTACTTC. V usage is TRBV6-5 and J usage is TRBJ2-5; D might be TRBD2 (6 bases). The DNA matches TRBJ2-7 better at its end, which makes the J call doubtful. This CDR3 contains 13 residues. Germline loops: CDR1 MNHEY, CDR2 SVGAGI.

DNA of the CDR3: TGTGCCAGCTCACTTGAACCAGGGGGTTCTGGGGCCAACGTCCTGACTTTC. Its protein is CASSLEPGGSGANVLTF. The chain combines TRBV18 with TRBJ2-6; 7 positions agree with TRBD1. The length of the CDR3 is 17 residues. V was pared by 4 bases and J by 1 base, with 7 bases of the junction left unmatched. CDR1 and CDR2 from the germline V gene are KGHSH and LQKENI.

CDR3 residues: CASSLAGDTGELFF. Written as DNA, the CDR3 is TGCGCCAGCAGCTTGGCAGGGGACACCGGGGAGCTGTTTTTT. This chain connects TRBV5-1 to TRBJ2-2; D perhaps matches TRBD1 (6 bases). Germline V gene data show CDR1 as SGHRS and CDR2 as YFSETQ. The CDR3 extends over 14 amino acids. With 0 bases removed from V and 3 bases from J, the gap between germline ends came to 6 bases.

J is TRBJ1-2 and V is TRBV11-2; a weak D match, TRBD1 (5 bases). The V end lost 5 bases, the J end lost 4 bases, and 29 bases lay between the germline ends. Per germline, CDR1 SGHAT and CDR2 FQNNGV. The CDR3 extends over 19 amino acids. The CDR3 DNA sequence: TGTGCCAGCAGCCCCCCGGGAGGCTTAGGGCATCTTCAGGGCTATGGCTACACCTTC. Its protein product is CASSPPGGLGHLQGYGYTF.

The chain couples TRBV5-1 to TRBJ2-7; perhaps TRBD1 as D (5 bases). Trimming stripped 2 bases from V and 2 bases from J, with 8 bases between. Germline assignment: CDR1 SGHRS and CDR2 YFSETQ. This CDR3 spans 13 amino acids. CDR3 residues: CASSFDSPYEQYF. As DNA, the CDR3 is TGCGCCAGCAGCTTTGACAGCCCCTACGAGCAGTACTTC.

The chain recombines TRBV19 with TRBJ1-2, with D possibly being TRBD1 (6 bases). V lost 5 bases and J 6 bases, leaving 13 bases between the germline ends. CDR1 and CDR2 (germline): LNHDA, SQIVND (reference sequence). This CDR3 has 13 amino acids. CDR3 loop: CASSSTGLNGYTF. CDR3 in DNA: TGTGCCAGTAGTTCTACAGGGTTGAATGGCTACACCTTC.

The V and J genes are TRBV15 and TRBJ1-1; D not resolved. Per the germline V gene, CDR1 is LNHNV and CDR2 is YYDKDF (reference sequence). The V end was cut by 1 base, the J end by 1 base, with 10 bases between. The CDR3 runs to 15 residues. The CDR3 coding sequence is TGTGCCACCAGCAGAGGGCACAGTGAGAACACTGAAGCTTTCTTT. Its protein is CATSRGHSENTEAFF.

The genes are TRBV11-2 and TRBJ2-5; TRBD2 aligns across 7 bases. The V segment lost 1 base and the J segment 3 bases; nucleotides outside the gene matches: 5. This CDR3 contains 15 residues. Germline values: CDR1 SGHAT, CDR2 FQNNGV. CDR3: CASSLGPSGEETQYF. CDR3 nucleotides: TGTGCCAGCAGCTTAGGGCCTAGCGGAGAAGAGACCCAGTACTTC.

This chain links TRBV9 with TRBJ2-1; TRBD1 matches 7 bases. The germline gives CDR1 SGDLS, CDR2 YYNGEE. CDR3 length: 13 residues. V shed 1 base and J 8 bases; nucleotides not matched to a gene: 3. The CDR3 sequence is CASSVRQGDEQFF. The CDR3 nucleotides are TGTGCCAGCAGCGTAAGGCAGGGGGATGAGCAGTTCTTC.